Only a few counts were recorded for the clone carrying this T cell receptor (beta chain). Its antigen is still unknown. Donors were ostensibly healthy at sampling, although undocumented immune exposures were probable. The data were taken from a study of cytomegalovirus exposure and HLA in healthy donors. General observations from the study: Under in vitro conditions, three CMV-associated chains were confirmed as specific for CMV antigens. The listing of roughly 160 TCR beta chains classed them as cytomegalovirus-associated. Presence/absence analysis assumed near-uniform sequencing depth across donors.

The PCR had 60 Vbeta and 13 Jbeta primers. Generated by immunoSEQ multiplex PCR, the TCRdb table keeps only in-frame clones and is missing some. The sample lists approximately 140,000 clones, approximately 82% occurring once. V lost 6 bases and J lost 3, with 6 bases in between. CDR1 and CDR2 (germline): MNHNY, SVGAGI (reference sequence). The CDR3 has 11 residues. Source material: PBMCs. This clonotype originated in a middle-aged woman in good health and CMV-seronegative. V gene TRBV6-6 combines with J gene TRBJ2-7, with D hard to call. The CDR3 here is CASSQIYEQYF. CDR3 nucleotide sequence: TGTGCCAGCAGCCAAATCTACGAGCAGTACTTC.